This T cell receptor beta chain was captured by sequencing in a study of graft-versus-host responses after intestinal transplantation. Across the whole study: Tacrolimus and steroids were given for around three years to all recipients after anti-thymocyte globulin induction.

The V gene lost 0 bases and the J gene lost 5 bases, with 12 bases spanning the gap. The germline CDR1 and CDR2 sequences are MNHEY and SVGAGI. The CDR3 is 15 residues long. Findings and caveats of the study: There were GvH clones found in recipient marrow, and some of them appeared first in ileum or blood. After transplant, early declines in HvG clones were associated with peak levels of circulating GvH clones. Patients who carried graft-donor T cell macrochimerism also had high graft-versus-host to host-versus-graft clonal ratios in their allografts.

Some clones are missing from TCRdb's copy, which holds only in-frame ones; the method was immunoSEQ multiplex PCR. The profile shows around 71,000 clones, roughly 92% of them singletons. A word on this clone: No antigen is known for it.

This sequence was found in a human patient who received an intestinal transplant, so some T cells may come from the graft donor. The chain combines TRBV6-5 with TRBJ2-3; D might be TRBD1 (7 bases). Sequences were derived from bone marrow, sampled 700 to 750 days after intestinal transplantation. CDR3 coding DNA: TGTGCCAGCAGTTACTCGGAGGGGGCGGGAGATACGCAGTATTTT. It specifies CASSYSEGAGDTQYF.